This T cell receptor (beta chain) is drawn from a study of vaccination and CD4 T cells after COVID-19 (dated by TCRdb to between 2021 and 2024). Regarding the complete study: Every convalescent patient had a positive nasal swab PCR test for SARS-CoV-2, with mild disease in several patients and severe disease in one. Each participant got two doses of either the Pfizer-BioNTech BNT162b2 vaccine (n=8) or the Moderna mRNA-1273 vaccine (n=2). Control cultures received a CEFX viral epitope pool as the positive control, an HIV-1 Nef peptide pool as the negative control, or no peptide. The time from the second vaccine dose to post-vaccine blood sampling had a median of around 72 days and ranged from about 12 to 241 days. In 10 COVID-19 convalescent patients and a few infection-naive healthy vaccine recipients, researchers compared the spike-specific CD4+ TCR repertoire from before mRNA vaccination with the repertoire from after. Six males and four females were included in the convalescent cohort, with two Hispanic individuals, seven Caucasians, two Asians and one multiracial person represented. Overlapping spike peptide pools from SARS-CoV-2 and from the common cold coronaviruses HCoV-NL63, HCoV-OC43 and HCoV-229E were used as culture stimuli. Post-COVID blood samples were collected from convalescent patients a median of approximately 93 days after diagnosis, with a range of about 30 to 170 days.

The cysteine opens and the phenylalanine closes a CDR3 of 14 amino acids. Only CDR3 DNA is held: 42 bases, read in frame from base 1. V is shortened by 2 bases, J by 0 bases, and the region joining them spans 7 bases. According to the germline V gene, CDR1 reads ENHRY and CDR2 reads SYGVKD. A word on this clonotype: The antigen it recognizes is unknown. No per-base quality is available; no much larger clone lies one base away.

What the treatment or condition label conveys for this sample: approximately nine-day PBMC culture with coronavirus spike peptide pools or control peptides (ViraFEST assay). The ViraFEST assay, used in the study, expanded antigen-specific T cells with peptide pools and then identified the expanded clonotypes through TCR sequencing. The positive SARS-CoV-2 PCR tests of the convalescent patients were dated from March to December 2020, before the Alpha, Beta and Delta variants emerged in the United States. Each well held 2.2 million or so PBMCs cultured with 9 to 10 ug/ml peptide pools in IMDM containing around 5% human AB serum and 9 to 10 IU/ml IL-2. Half of the culture medium was replaced with fresh IL-2-containing medium on days 3 and 7. After about 10 days of culture, CD4+ T cells were isolated by negative selection using the EasySep CD4+ T cell isolation kit. Ficoll-Paque Plus gradient centrifugation was used to isolate PBMCs from whole blood, and the isolated PBMCs were then either used fresh or cryopreserved at -140C. Triplicate wells were generally used for each culture condition.

Library preparation employed PCR. DNA from cultured CD4+ T cells underwent TCR sequencing with the Oncomine TCR Beta short-read assay at the Johns Hopkins FTIC core. The QIAamp micro DNA kit was used to extract genomic DNA from the cultured CD4+ T cells. The Oncomine TCR Beta libraries from cultured CD4+ T cells were pooled using unique dual indexes and then sequenced on an Illumina iSeq 100. In the original analysis: Non-productive sequences were filtered out, and CDR3s that did not start with C, did not end with F or W, or were shorter than 7 amino acids were discarded. Antigen-specific clonotypes were identified using the MANAFEST web application through comparison of peptide-stimulated wells with reference and other culture wells. Positive clones required FDR below 0.05, an odds ratio above 5, and productive frequency above 0.1% in at least two of three replicate wells. A clonotype counted as cross-reactive if it showed significant expansion both in the SARS-CoV-2 spike wells and in at least one common cold coronavirus spike condition. CDR3 homology was assessed with Levenshtein distances (stringdist) and unrooted phylogenetic trees (ape) in R version 3.6.1. TCRdb ran its own pipeline on the public reads, namely fastp trimming at Q25 and MiXCR clone calling, and kept in-frame beta chains. Every entry covers one CDR3 protein and lists the most common genes and DNA from its rows. The authors' filters were not applied to this entry. For this sample the table gives roughly 20,000 distinct CDR3 sequences, of which approximately 40% were detected only once. The leading ten clones occupy 4.5% to 6.5% of the sample.

Beyond this particular receptor, the publication reports: Of the vaccine-specific clones in convalescent patients, 304 of 307, or nearly all, reacted only to SARS-CoV-2 spike and did not cross-react with common cold coronaviruses. The median number of SARS-CoV-2-reactive clonotypes rose from approximately 20 after infection to some 40 after vaccination, but the change was not significant. The study included relatively few convalescent patients and did not analyze early timepoints after natural infection. Among convalescent patients, a median roughly 90% of the SARS-CoV-2-reactive clones seen after vaccination appeared only after vaccination, which suggests priming specific to the vaccine.

The sample was CD4+ T cells from blood, cultured in vitro, taken before SARS-CoV-2 vaccination. The sequence was collected from a human donor who had recovered from COVID-19. Here the chain combines TRBV10-3 and TRBJ1-1; the D gene is possibly TRBD1, with 5 bases matching. At the DNA level, the sequence is TGTGCCATCAGTGAGAGACAGATGAACACTGAAGCTTTCTTT. Its protein product is CAISERQMNTEAFF.